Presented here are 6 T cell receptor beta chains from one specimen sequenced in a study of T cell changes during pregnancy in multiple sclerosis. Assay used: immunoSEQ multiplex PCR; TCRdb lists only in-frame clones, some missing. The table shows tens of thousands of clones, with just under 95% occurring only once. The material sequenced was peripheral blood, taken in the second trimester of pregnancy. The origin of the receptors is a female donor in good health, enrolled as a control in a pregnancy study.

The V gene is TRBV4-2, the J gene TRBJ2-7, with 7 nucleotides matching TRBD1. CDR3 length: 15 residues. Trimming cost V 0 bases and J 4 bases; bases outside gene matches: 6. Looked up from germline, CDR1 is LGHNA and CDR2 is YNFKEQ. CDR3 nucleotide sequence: TGTGCCAGCAGCCAAGAAGTAAGGGGGCCTTACGAGCAGTACTTC. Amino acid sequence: CASSQEVRGPYEQYF.

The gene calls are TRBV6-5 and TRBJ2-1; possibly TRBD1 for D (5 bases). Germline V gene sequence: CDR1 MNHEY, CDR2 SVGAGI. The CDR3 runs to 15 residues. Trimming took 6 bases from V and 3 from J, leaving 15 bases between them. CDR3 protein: CASRPTWQGYNEQFF. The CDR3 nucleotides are TGTGCCAGCAGGCCGACTTGGCAGGGCTACAATGAGCAGTTCTTC.

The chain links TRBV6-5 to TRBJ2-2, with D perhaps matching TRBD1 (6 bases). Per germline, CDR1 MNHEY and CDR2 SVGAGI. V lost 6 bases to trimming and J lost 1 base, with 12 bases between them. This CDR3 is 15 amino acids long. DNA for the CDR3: TGTGCCAGCAGCGAATCGACAGGGAACACCGGGGAGCTGTTTTTT. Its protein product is CASSESTGNTGELFF.

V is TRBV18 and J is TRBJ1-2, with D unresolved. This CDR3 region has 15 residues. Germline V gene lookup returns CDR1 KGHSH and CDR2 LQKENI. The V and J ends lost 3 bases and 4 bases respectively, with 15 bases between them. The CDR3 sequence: CASSPAGLRAYGYTF. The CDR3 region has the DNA TGTGCCAGCTCACCTGCGGGCTTACGGGCCTATGGCTACACCTTC. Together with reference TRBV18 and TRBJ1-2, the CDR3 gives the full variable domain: NAGVMQNPRHLVRRRGQEARLRCSPMKGHSHVYWYRQLPEEGLKFMVYLQKENIIDESGMPKERFSAEFPKEGPSILRIQQVVRGDSAAYFCASSPAGLRAYGYTFGSGTRLTVV.

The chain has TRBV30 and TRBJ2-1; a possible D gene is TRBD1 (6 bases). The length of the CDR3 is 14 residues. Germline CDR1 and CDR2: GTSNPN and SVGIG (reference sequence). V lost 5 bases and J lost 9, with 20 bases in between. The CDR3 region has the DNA TGTGCCTGGGGCCAGACAGGCGGGTTATCTGAGCAGTTCTTC. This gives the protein CAWGQTGGLSEQFF.

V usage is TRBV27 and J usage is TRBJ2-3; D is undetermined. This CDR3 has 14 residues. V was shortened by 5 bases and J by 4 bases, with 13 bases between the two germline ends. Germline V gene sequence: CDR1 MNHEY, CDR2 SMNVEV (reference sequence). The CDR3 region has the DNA TGTGCCAGCAGTGCCCGCGCCAGCGCAGATACGCAGTATTTT. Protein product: CASSARASADTQYF.